This note documents a single T cell receptor beta chain sequence. Its antigen is as yet unknown. Germline CDR1 reads SQVTM; CDR2 reads ANQGSEA. The CDR3 contains 13 residues. V was shortened by 3 bases and J by 4 bases, with 9 bases between the two germline ends. TCRdb re-analysed the 5' RACE reads in MiXCR, keeping a single row per CDR3 protein. This table holds about 210,000 distinct CDR3 sequences, about 6.7% found once. This record belongs to a study of CD8 T cells in ankylosing spondylitis. Study-wide results and limits: A motif of under 10 highly homologous TCR beta variants was seen as apparently characteristic of ankylosing spondylitis blood.

The clonotype was recovered from a male donor with ankylosing spondylitis. The sequenced material came from blood, either unsorted or a sorted T cell fraction (not recorded which). The chain uses TRBV29-1 and TRBJ2-2; D possibly corresponds to TRBD2 (5 bases). The CDR3 nucleotides are TGCAGCGTTGATAGTGGAGGCACCGGGGAGCTGTTTTTT. Translation: CSVDSGGTGELFF.